These 25 T cell receptor beta chains were all obtained from the same sample, sequenced in a study of blood T cell repertoires in COVID-19. Sequencing was performed with immunoSEQ multiplex PCR; in TCRdb, only in-frame clones are kept and a portion is missing. Of around 200,000 clones listed, 80% to 90% are singletons. The sample comprised peripheral blood. These receptors originate from a man aged 40-55 years with active or convalescent COVID-19.

The chain carries TRBV2 and TRBJ2-1; D might be TRBD2 (7 bases). Trimming cost V 3 bases and J 8 bases, with 14 bases left between them. The germline V gene has CDR1 SNHLY and CDR2 FYNNEI. CDR3 length equals 14 residues. The CDR3 DNA follows: TGTGCCAGCAGTGAGGCTGGGGAGGGGGATGAGCAGTTCTTC. Translation gives CASSEAGEGDEQFF.

The chain is built from TRBV7-2 and TRBJ1-1; tentatively, D is TRBD1 (5 bases). CDR1 is SGHTA, CDR2 FQGNSA, per germline. The V and J ends lost 3 bases and 1 base respectively, with 12 bases between them. The CDR3 spans 15 residues. CDR3 in amino acids: CASSFGRRGNTEAFF. The DNA of the CDR3 is TGTGCCAGCAGCTTCGGCAGGAGGGGGAACACTGAAGCTTTCTTT.

The chain recombines TRBV5-8 with TRBJ1-6; 11 bases match TRBD1. The CDR3 consists of 14 residues. Trimming removed 3 bases from V and 14 bases from J; junction bases left unmatched: 7. Germline V lookup: CDR1 SGHTS, CDR2 YDEGEE. The CDR3: CASSSGQGARTLHF. The DNA for the CDR3 is TGTGCCAGCAGCTCTGGACAGGGGGCTAGGACCCTCCACTTT.

The V gene is TRBV3-1 (or the pseudogene TRBV3-2), the J gene TRBJ1-5; no reliable D call. The CDR3 length is 13 residues. V lost 4 bases and J lost 4, with 8 bases in between. Per germline, CDR1 LGHDT and CDR2 YNNKEL (reference sequence). CDR3 in amino acids: CASSPSVNQPQHF. The CDR3 DNA reads TGTGCCAGCAGCCCGTCCGTAAATCAGCCCCAGCATTTT.

This chain joins TRBV15 and TRBJ1-1, with TRBD1 as a possible D gene (5 bases). The CDR3 extends over 14 amino acids. V lost 3 bases and J lost 5, with 13 bases in between. CDR1 is LNHNV, CDR2 YYDKDF, per germline (reference sequence). The CDR3: CATSRGLGGTEAFF. The CDR3 nucleotides are TGTGCCACCAGCAGGGGTCTTGGGGGGACTGAAGCTTTCTTT.

J is TRBJ2-1 and V is TRBV5-1, with 9 bases identical to TRBD1. The germline V gene encodes CDR1 SGHRS and CDR2 YFSETQ. The J segment lost 0 bases and the V segment lost 9 bases, leaving 4 bases of the junction unmatched. This CDR3 comprises 14 residues. The CDR3 reads CATGQGSSYNEQFF. In nucleotides, the CDR3 is TGCGCCACCGGACAGGGGAGCTCCTACAATGAGCAGTTCTTC.

J is TRBJ1-2 and V is TRBV4-1; 7 nucleotides align to TRBD1. Per germline, CDR1 MGHRA and CDR2 YSYEKL. This CDR3 spans 16 amino acids. V lost 3 bases and J lost 6; bases outside the gene matches: 13. DNA of the CDR3: TGCGCCAGCAGCCAGTCTGGACAGGCAGGCGGGAATGGCTACACCTTC. Translation gives CASSQSGQAGGNGYTF.

V gene TRBV6-1 combines with J gene TRBJ2-2; 8 bases fit TRBD1. Germline lookup yields CDR1 MNHNS and CDR2 SASEGT. This CDR3 has 15 amino acids. With V trimmed by 2 bases and J by 6 bases, 5 bases remained unmatched. CDR3 coding DNA: TGTGCCAGCAGTGAACAGGGGGCGCTTCCCGGGGAGCTGTTTTTT. Amino acids: CASSEQGALPGELFF.

The table lists this clone with a count of one. Other DNA sequences within the sample encode an identical CDR3. The genes are TRBV27 and TRBJ1-1; no definite D call. Looked up from germline, CDR1 is MNHEY and CDR2 is SMNVEV (reference sequence). The CDR3 runs to 14 residues. The ends were cut back, 1 base at V and 0 bases at J, with 6 bases in the middle. The CDR3, as DNA: TGTGCCAGCAGTTTATATGCGGTGAACACTGAAGCTTTCTTT. Its translation: CASSLYAVNTEAFF.

J is TRBJ2-1 and V is TRBV24-1, with TRBD2 identical over 7 bases. Germline V gene lookup returns CDR1 KGHDR and CDR2 SFDVKD. The CDR3 runs to 15 residues. Trimming at V came to 4 bases and at J to 1 base, leaving 3 bases not matched to a gene. CDR3 residues: CATSEGGVSYNEQFF. CDR3 sequence (DNA): TGTGCCACCAGTGAGGGGGGGGTGTCCTACAATGAGCAGTTCTTC.

As DNA, the CDR3 is TGTGCCAGCAGCTTAGATGCAGGGGTTGGGCGCCGAGATACGCAGTATTTT. It translates to CASSLDAGVGRRDTQYF. The chain is built from TRBV7-9 and TRBJ2-3, with D possibly TRBD1 on 6 matching bases. There are 17 residues in the CDR3. Trimming took 1 base from V and 5 from J, leaving 19 bases between them. The germline V gene encodes CDR1 SEHNR and CDR2 FQNEAQ (reference sequence). Complete variable domain (other parts from reference TRBV7-9 and TRBJ2-3): DTGVSQNPRHKITKRGQNVTFRCDPISEHNRLYWYRQTLGQGPEFLTYFQNEAQLEKSRLLSDRFSAERPKGSFSTLEIQRTEQGDSAMYLCASSLDAGVGRRDTQYFGPGTRLTVL.

The chain employs TRBV4-1 and TRBJ1-6, with a weak D call TRBD1 (5 bases). The CDR3 length is 12 residues. Germline CDR1 MGHRA, CDR2 YSYEKL. Deletions cut 6 bases from V and 7 bases from J, with 7 bases between. CDR3 sequence (DNA): TGCGCCAGCAGTCGACAGAATTCACCCCTCCACTTT. Its protein is CASSRQNSPLHF.

V and J are TRBV6-5 and TRBJ1-1; 7 bases are a match to TRBD1. V trimming: 6 bases; J trimming: 11 bases; junction bases outside the gene matches: 15. The CDR3 contains 14 residues. CDR1 and CDR2 from the germline V gene are MNHEY and SVGAGI. CDR3 residues: CASSHSTGNPNAFF. CDR3 in DNA: TGTGCCAGCAGCCACTCGACAGGGAACCCGAACGCTTTCTTT.

This chain uses TRBV5-1 with TRBJ2-3; possibly TRBD1 for D (5 bases). V lost 3 bases and J 0 bases, leaving 8 bases between the germline ends. Per the germline V gene, CDR1 is SGHRS and CDR2 is YFSETQ. The CDR3 consists of 14 residues. The CDR3 loop reads CASSSTVSTDTQYF. Written as DNA, the CDR3 is TGCGCCAGCAGCTCGACAGTTAGCACAGATACGCAGTATTTT.

The rearrangement joins TRBV3-1 (or the pseudogene TRBV3-2) to TRBJ2-7; unclear D gene. Trimming shortened V by 5 bases and J by 6 bases, and 17 bases separated the two germline ends. This CDR3 has 14 amino acids. From germline, CDR1 is LGHDT and CDR2 YNNKEL (reference sequence). The CDR3 loop reads CASSSVGPLGEQYF. The CDR3 region has the DNA TGTGCCAGCAGCTCAGTTGGGCCGTTGGGCGAGCAGTACTTC.

The CDR3 DNA reads as TGTGCCAGCAGTTGGGTGGGGGGGCTCCTACGGGATGAGCAGTTCTTC. Amino acids: CASSWVGGLLRDEQFF. The chain combines TRBV6-2 or TRBV6-3 with TRBJ2-1, with D tentatively TRBD2 (7 bases). The germline V gene has CDR1 MNHEY and CDR2 SVGEGT. Trimming removed 4 bases from V and 8 bases from J, with 21 bases in between. There are 16 residues in the CDR3.

A remark on this clone: At one boundary the junction diverges from the germline segment, which might be a read error. This chain uses TRBV19 with TRBJ1-2; D ambiguous. The germline gives CDR1 LNHDA, CDR2 SQIVND (reference sequence). CDR3 length: 15 amino acids. As DNA, the CDR3 is TGTGTCAGTAGTATAGATGGGGAGAGCTTCTATGGCTACACCTTC. Translated: CVSSIDGESFYGYTF.

V and J are TRBV19 and TRBJ1-5; no definite D call. The CDR3 is 15 residues long. V gave up 9 bases and J gave up 2 bases, with 17 bases separating them. Germline V gene data show CDR1 as LNHDA and CDR2 as SQIVND (reference sequence). In nucleotides, the CDR3 is TGTGCCAGGGGCGGGAGACCGGTGGGCAATCAGCCCCAGCATTTT. Translating gives CARGGRPVGNQPQHF.

The rearrangement links TRBV7-9 to TRBJ2-1; the D is unclear. V was cut by 5 bases and J by 9 bases, with 14 bases left in between. The length of the CDR3 is 13 residues. Germline V gene data show CDR1 as SEHNR and CDR2 as FQNEAQ (reference sequence). The CDR3 spells CASSPQHMGEQFF. CDR3 sequence (DNA): TGTGCCAGCAGCCCACAGCACATGGGTGAGCAGTTCTTC.

The V gene is TRBV7-8, the J gene TRBJ1-3, with 7 positions matching TRBD1. Germline trimming cut 6 bases from V and 2 bases from J; bases unmatched to any gene: 4. The CDR3 contains 14 residues. Germline V gene sequence: CDR1 SGHVS, CDR2 FQNEAQ. The CDR3 sequence is CASSRTGAGNTIYF. The DNA for the CDR3 is TGTGCCAGCAGTAGAACAGGGGCTGGAAACACCATATATTTT.

For the CDR3, the DNA is TGTGCCAGCAGTCCAGGGGGCGCGAACTATGGCTACACCTTC. This encodes CASSPGGANYGYTF. V usage is TRBV28 and J usage is TRBJ1-2; 8 nucleotides match TRBD1. Trimming removed 5 bases from V and 2 bases from J; junction bases left unmatched: 4. Germline values: CDR1 MDHEN, CDR2 SYDVKM. This CDR3 has 14 residues.

The J gene is TRBJ2-7, the V gene TRBV18; 12 positions match TRBD1. The germline CDR1 and CDR2 sequences are KGHSH and LQKENI. This CDR3 has 14 amino acids. Trimming removed 3 bases from V and 8 bases from J; junction bases left unmatched: 5. This chain's CDR3 is CASSPLGQGAQQYF. CDR3 sequence (DNA): TGTGCCAGCTCACCCCTGGGACAGGGGGCTCAGCAGTACTTC.

The chain is built from TRBV19 and TRBJ1-5; 8 nucleotides line up with TRBD1. Germline lookup yields CDR1 LNHDA and CDR2 SQIVND (reference sequence). With V trimmed by 6 bases and J by 6 bases, 10 bases remained unmatched. This CDR3 region has 15 residues. This CDR3 is CASSGSRQGIQPQHF. In DNA, the CDR3 is TGTGCCAGTAGCGGCTCTCGACAGGGGATTCAGCCCCAGCATTTT.

The chain has TRBV5-4 and TRBJ2-1; D possibly corresponds to TRBD1 (6 bases). CDR3 length equals 17 residues. Per germline, CDR1 SGHNT and CDR2 YYREEE (reference sequence). V was trimmed by 2 bases and J by 0 bases, leaving 15 bases between them. The CDR3 is CASSLQGPQSSYNEQFF. The CDR3, as DNA: TGTGCCAGCAGCTTACAGGGTCCTCAAAGCTCCTACAATGAGCAGTTCTTC.

The chain carries TRBV12-5 and TRBJ1-4; 7 bases line up with TRBD1. J lost 7 bases, V lost 6 bases, and 11 bases had no gene match. The germline V gene encodes CDR1 LGHNT and CDR2 FRNRAP. This CDR3 is 15 amino acids long. CDR3 coding DNA: TGTGCTAGTGGCCGTCGACAGGGACCGGCTGAAAAACTGTTTTTT. This gives the protein CASGRRQGPAEKLFF.